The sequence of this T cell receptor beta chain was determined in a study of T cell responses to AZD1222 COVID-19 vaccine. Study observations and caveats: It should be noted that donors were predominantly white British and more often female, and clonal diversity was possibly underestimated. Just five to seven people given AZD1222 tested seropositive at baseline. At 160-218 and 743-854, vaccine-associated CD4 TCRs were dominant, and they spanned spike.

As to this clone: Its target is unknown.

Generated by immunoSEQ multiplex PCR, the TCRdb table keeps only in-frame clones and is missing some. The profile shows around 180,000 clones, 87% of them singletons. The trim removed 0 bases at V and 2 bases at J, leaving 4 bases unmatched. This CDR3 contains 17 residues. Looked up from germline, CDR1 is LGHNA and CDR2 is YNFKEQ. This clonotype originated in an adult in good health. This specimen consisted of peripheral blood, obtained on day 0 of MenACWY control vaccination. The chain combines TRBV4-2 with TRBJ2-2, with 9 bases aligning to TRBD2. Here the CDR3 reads CASSQEAAGGNTGELFF. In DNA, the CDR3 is TGTGCCAGCAGCCAAGAGGCAGCGGGGGGAAACACCGGGGAGCTGTTTTTT.